Below are 25 T cell receptor beta chains sequenced from a single sample in a study of tumor-infiltrating lymphocytes in localized non-small cell lung cancer. Produced via immunoSEQ multiplex PCR; TCRdb's table is partial and in-frame only. The sample yields 16,000 or so clones, just under 80% seen once. The material sequenced was lung tumor tissue. The receptor set was obtained from a human donor with non-small cell lung cancer.

V gene TRBV25-1 combines with J gene TRBJ1-4; a weak D match, TRBD1 (6 bases). The V gene lost 2 bases and the J gene lost 5 bases, with 12 bases spanning the gap. Germline assignment: CDR1 MGHDK and CDR2 SYGVNS. This CDR3 contains 15 residues. The CDR3 loop is CASSEPRGANEKLFF. CDR3 nucleotide sequence: TGTGCCAGCAGTGAACCCAGGGGAGCGAATGAAAAACTGTTTTTT.

The CDR3 protein is CASSHRQGASTEAFF. The CDR3 bases are TGTGCCAGTAGTCACCGACAGGGGGCGAGCACTGAAGCTTTCTTT. The chain has TRBV19 and TRBJ1-1, with TRBD1 matching over 10 bases. V was clipped by 5 bases and J by 4 bases; unmatched bases: 7. The CDR3 sequence is 15 residues long. The germline V gene has CDR1 LNHDA and CDR2 SQIVND (reference sequence).

The chain carries TRBV5-6 and TRBJ1-5; D might be TRBD1 (6 bases). CDR3 length: 18 amino acids. CDR1 and CDR2 from the germline V gene are SGHDT and YYEEEE. Trimming took 0 bases from V and 0 from J, leaving 16 bases between them. The CDR3 bases are TGTGCCAGCAGCTTGGGCGGGGGCTTCACTCTTAGCAATCAGCCCCAGCATTTT. Amino acids: CASSLGGGFTLSNQPQHF.

The sample holds a few counts of this clone. This sequence joins TRBV27 and TRBJ2-2; D remains unclear. The V end was cut by 6 bases, the J end by 7 bases, with 12 bases between. This CDR3 comprises 13 residues. Germline V gives CDR1 MNHEY, CDR2 SMNVEV (reference sequence). CDR3 amino acids: CASRVGPGGELFF. The CDR3 bases are TGTGCCAGCAGAGTAGGCCCGGGCGGGGAGCTGTTTTTT.

The chain uses TRBV4-1 and TRBJ2-3; D gene uncertain. V lost 5 bases to trimming and J lost 0 bases, with 15 bases between them. The CDR3 is made up of 16 amino acids. The V gene's germline CDR1 is MGHRA and CDR2 YSYEKL. The CDR3 loop is CASSTKIFISTDTQYF. The CDR3 nucleotides read TGCGCCAGCAGCACCAAGATATTCATTAGCACAGATACGCAGTATTTT.

This chain connects TRBV6-5 to TRBJ2-1; TRBD1 matches at 9 bases. Germline assignment: CDR1 MNHEY and CDR2 SVGAGI. V gave up 4 bases and J gave up 9 bases; unmatched junction bases: 7. The CDR3 spans 14 residues. CDR3 protein: CASSSGTGYSEQFF. The CDR3 coding sequence is TGTGCCAGCAGTTCCGGGACAGGGTATAGTGAGCAGTTCTTC.

The chain has TRBV29-1 and TRBJ2-2; a possible D gene is TRBD2 (5 bases). This CDR3 contains 12 residues. The V gene's germline CDR1 is SQVTM and CDR2 ANQGSEA. V gave up 7 bases and J gave up 7 bases, with 13 bases separating them. The DNA for the CDR3 is TGCAGCGCCAAAGCTGGGAGCGGGGAGCTGTTTTTT. Amino acid sequence: CSAKAGSGELFF.

V and J are TRBV27 and TRBJ2-3; TRBD1 aligns across 10 bases. CDR1 and CDR2 from the germline V gene are MNHEY and SMNVEV (reference sequence). This CDR3 has 15 amino acids. V shed 7 bases, J shed 4 bases, and the junction held 8 bases outside the gene matches. CDR3 in DNA: TGTGCCAGCAATACGGGACAGGGGAAAGCAGATACGCAGTATTTT. Residues: CASNTGQGKADTQYF.

This clone was counted only a few times. The chain carries TRBV5-6 and TRBJ2-3; D uncertain. The germline gives CDR1 SGHDT, CDR2 YYEEEE. The V end was cut by 1 base, the J end by 3 bases, with 3 bases between. The CDR3 sequence is 12 residues long. The chain's CDR3 is CASSLWTDTQYF. In DNA form, the CDR3 reads TGTGCCAGCAGCTTGTGGACAGATACGCAGTATTTT.

This clone was seen only once. This sequence joins TRBV10-2 and TRBJ1-2; 10 bases map to TRBD1. The J segment lost 6 bases and the V segment lost 4 bases, leaving 5 bases of the junction unmatched. Looked up from germline, CDR1 is WSHSY and CDR2 is SAAADI. The CDR3 is made up of 14 amino acids. The CDR3 region is CASSAGQGVNGYTF. The CDR3 bases are TGCGCCAGCAGTGCCGGACAGGGGGTTAATGGCTACACCTTC.

The chain combines TRBV5-4 with TRBJ2-3, with D tentatively TRBD1 (7 bases). The V and J ends lost 3 bases and 1 base respectively, with 15 bases between them. Germline V gene sequence: CDR1 SGHNT, CDR2 YYREEE (reference sequence). The CDR3 is 16 residues long. CDR3 amino acids: CASSSPGGSRTDTQYF. CDR3 bases: TGTGCCAGCAGCTCTCCAGGGGGGAGCCGCACAGATACGCAGTATTTT.

This clone was detected a few times. The gene calls are TRBV4-2 and TRBJ2-7; TRBD2 matches 11 bases. Germline values: CDR1 LGHNA, CDR2 YNFKEQ. The CDR3 has 15 residues. V shed 0 bases and J 9 bases; nucleotides not matched to a gene: 7. The CDR3 nucleotides are TGTGCCAGCAGCCAAGATAAACTAGCGGGAGATGTGCAGTACTTC. Protein sequence: CASSQDKLAGDVQYF.

The chain joins TRBV2 to TRBJ1-4; D gene unclear. Germline CDR1 and CDR2: SNHLY and FYNNEI. Trimming stripped 3 bases from V and 3 bases from J, with 8 bases between. This CDR3 region has 14 residues. In nucleotides, the CDR3 is TGTGCCAGCAGTGACGGCCAGGCTAATGAAAAACTGTTTTTT. Its translation: CASSDGQANEKLFF.

This chain uses TRBV7-9 with TRBJ1-1, with D unresolved. Germline CDR1 SEHNR, CDR2 FQNEAQ (reference sequence). Trimming left V 3 bases short and J 3 bases short, with 8 bases between. The CDR3 spans 13 residues. CDR3 DNA: TGTGCCAGCAGCTTTGGACCCGACACTGAAGCTTTCTTT. It is translated as CASSFGPDTEAFF.

The chain links TRBV10-3 to TRBJ1-5; 7 bases are a match to TRBD1. V gave up 7 bases and J gave up 5 bases; unmatched junction bases: 5. This CDR3 is built from 13 residues. CDR1 and CDR2 from the germline V gene are ENHRY and SYGVKD. In DNA, the CDR3 is TGTGCCATCAAGGGGGCCGAGTATCAGCCCCAGCATTTT. Translating it yields CAIKGAEYQPQHF.

The chain carries TRBV27 and TRBJ2-2; 10 bases match TRBD2. Per the germline V gene, CDR1 is MNHEY and CDR2 is SMNVEV (reference sequence). The trim removed 8 bases at V and 4 bases at J, leaving 10 bases unmatched. The CDR3 is 16 amino acids. CDR3 nucleotide sequence: TGTGCCAGCCGGCGGTTAGCGGGGGGTAGCACCGGGGAGCTGTTTTTT. It codes for CASRRLAGGSTGELFF.

V gene TRBV30 combines with J gene TRBJ1-1; no definite D call. The germline V gene has CDR1 GTSNPN and CDR2 SVGIG (reference sequence). The V end lost 3 bases, the J end lost 0 bases, and 2 bases lay between the germline ends. There are 11 residues in the CDR3. CDR3 in amino acids: CAWSLNTEAFF. Here the CDR3 DNA reads TGTGCCTGGAGCTTGAACACTGAAGCTTTCTTT.

In nucleotides, the CDR3 is TGTGCCAGCTCACAGGGACTGCCACCCCAATACGAGCAGTACTTC. Translation: CASSQGLPPQYEQYF. This chain joins TRBV18 and TRBJ2-7, with TRBD2 as a possible D gene (6 bases). Germline CDR1 is KGHSH and CDR2 is LQKENI. The CDR3 has 15 amino acids. The V and J ends lost 4 bases and 4 bases respectively, with 17 bases between them.

This chain uses TRBV5-6 with TRBJ2-7, with a weak D call TRBD1 (5 bases). Per germline, CDR1 SGHDT and CDR2 YYEEEE. The CDR3 length is 14 residues. Between the trimmed V and J ends, which lost 0 bases and 6 bases, there was a span of 13 bases. CDR3 nucleotides: TGTGCCAGCAGCTTGGGTCTAGGTCAGGGCGAGCAGTACTTC. Encoded protein: CASSLGLGQGEQYF.

The chain joins TRBV5-6 to TRBJ1-5, with D hard to call. CDR3 length: 17 amino acids. Trimming removed 4 bases from V and 4 bases from J, with 21 bases in between. Per germline, CDR1 SGHDT and CDR2 YYEEEE. The CDR3 DNA follows: TGTGCCAGCAGCAGAAGGTCCGAGGTAATGTGGAATCAGCCCCAGCATTTT. Its protein product is CASSRRSEVMWNQPQHF.

This clone was seen a single time. This chain connects TRBV29-1 to TRBJ1-2; unclear D gene. The V gene lost 0 bases and the J gene lost 3 bases, with 8 bases spanning the gap. Germline V gene sequence: CDR1 SQVTM, CDR2 ANQGSEA. The CDR3 covers 13 residues. The CDR3 here is CSVEDQADYGYTF. The CDR3 DNA follows: TGCAGCGTTGAAGATCAGGCCGACTATGGCTACACCTTC.

The J gene is TRBJ2-1, the V gene TRBV7-9; 10 bases are a match to TRBD2. Germline CDR1 and CDR2: SEHNR and FQNEAQ (reference sequence). Trimming took 5 bases from V and 6 from J; bases not matched to a gene: 10. CDR3 length: 16 amino acids. The CDR3 sequence is CASSGRSGRWFNEQFF. Here the CDR3 DNA reads TGTGCCAGCAGCGGACGTAGCGGGAGGTGGTTCAATGAGCAGTTCTTC.

This clone was seen only once. The chain uses TRBV7-2 and TRBJ2-3; tentative D call: TRBD2 (5 bases). V was shortened by 5 bases and J by 1 base, with 10 bases between the two germline ends. The CDR3 is 14 amino acids. In germline, CDR1 is SGHTA, CDR2 FQGNSA. The CDR3 region has the DNA TGTGCCAGCAGCCGTGACGGGGGCACAGATACGCAGTATTTT. This gives the protein CASSRDGGTDTQYF.

The chain combines TRBV9 with TRBJ2-2; tentatively, D is TRBD2 (6 bases). The ends were cut back, 2 bases at V and 2 bases at J, with 13 bases in the middle. CDR1 and CDR2 (germline): SGDLS, YYNGEE. The CDR3 runs to 16 residues. CDR3 in DNA: TGTGCCAGCAGCGTGCGGGACCGAACAAACACCGGGGAGCTGTTTTTT. This sequence encodes CASSVRDRTNTGELFF.

This clone was counted only a few times. V usage is TRBV5-1 and J usage is TRBJ1-2; D uncertain. The germline V gene encodes CDR1 SGHRS and CDR2 YFSETQ. The germline V and J ends were trimmed by 4 bases and 8 bases, with 12 bases remaining between them. This CDR3 is built from 12 residues. The CDR3 region is CASSESARGYTF. The CDR3 DNA is TGCGCCAGCAGCGAGAGTGCGCGCGGCTACACCTTC.